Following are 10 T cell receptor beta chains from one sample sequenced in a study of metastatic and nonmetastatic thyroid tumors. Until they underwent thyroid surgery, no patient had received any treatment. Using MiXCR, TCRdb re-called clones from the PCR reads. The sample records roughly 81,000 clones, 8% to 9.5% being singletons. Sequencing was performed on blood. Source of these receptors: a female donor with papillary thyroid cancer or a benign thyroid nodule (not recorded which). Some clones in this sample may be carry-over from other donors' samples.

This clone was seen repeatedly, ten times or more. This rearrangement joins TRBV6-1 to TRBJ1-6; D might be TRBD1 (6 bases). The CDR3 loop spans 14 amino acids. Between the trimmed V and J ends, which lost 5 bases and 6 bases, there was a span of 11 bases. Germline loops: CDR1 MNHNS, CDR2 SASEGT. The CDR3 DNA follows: TGTGCCAGCAGTTCGGGGGCAGGTAATTCACCCCTCCACTTT. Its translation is CASSSGAGNSPLHF.

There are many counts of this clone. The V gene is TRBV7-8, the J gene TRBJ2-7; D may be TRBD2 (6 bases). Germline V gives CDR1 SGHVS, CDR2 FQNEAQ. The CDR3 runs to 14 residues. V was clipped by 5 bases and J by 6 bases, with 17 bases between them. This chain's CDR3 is CASSDVLEGREQYF. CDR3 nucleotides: TGTGCCAGCAGCGACGTACTGGAGGGACGCGAGCAGTACTTC. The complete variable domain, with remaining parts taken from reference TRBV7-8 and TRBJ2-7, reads GAGVSQSPRYKVAKRGQDVALRCDPISGHVSLFWYQQALGQGPEFLTYFQNEAQLDKSGLPSDRFFAERPEGSVSTLKIQRTQQEDSAVYLCASSDVLEGREQYFGPGTRLTVT.

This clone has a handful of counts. This CDR3 reads CASSVEVGDSLNYGYTF. CDR3 DNA sequence: TGTGCCAGCAGCGTAGAGGTCGGGGACAGTCTTAACTATGGCTACACCTTC. The genes are TRBV9 and TRBJ1-2, with 7 bases matching TRBD1. J lost 1 base, V lost 0 bases, and 9 bases had no gene match. The CDR3 length is 17 residues. Germline CDR1 SGDLS, CDR2 YYNGEE.

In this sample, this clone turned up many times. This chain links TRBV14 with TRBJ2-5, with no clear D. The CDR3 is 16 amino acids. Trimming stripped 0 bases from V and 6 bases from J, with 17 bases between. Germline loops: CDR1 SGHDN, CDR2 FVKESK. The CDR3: CASSQESRPDGKTQYF. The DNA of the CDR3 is TGTGCCAGCAGCCAAGAGAGTCGGCCAGACGGAAAGACCCAGTACTTC.

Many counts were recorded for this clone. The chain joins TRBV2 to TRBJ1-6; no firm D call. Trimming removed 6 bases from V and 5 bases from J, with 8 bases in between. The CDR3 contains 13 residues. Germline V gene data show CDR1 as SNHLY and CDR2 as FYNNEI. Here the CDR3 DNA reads TGTGCCAGCAGAATTGTGAATAATTCACCCCTCCACTTT. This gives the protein CASRIVNNSPLHF.

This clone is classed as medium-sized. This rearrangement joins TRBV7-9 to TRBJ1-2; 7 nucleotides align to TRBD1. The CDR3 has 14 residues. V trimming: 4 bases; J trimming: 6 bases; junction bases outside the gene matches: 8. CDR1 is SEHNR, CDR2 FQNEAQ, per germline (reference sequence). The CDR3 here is CASSSTDRTDGYTF. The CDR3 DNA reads TGTGCCAGCAGCTCGACGGACAGGACTGATGGCTACACCTTC.

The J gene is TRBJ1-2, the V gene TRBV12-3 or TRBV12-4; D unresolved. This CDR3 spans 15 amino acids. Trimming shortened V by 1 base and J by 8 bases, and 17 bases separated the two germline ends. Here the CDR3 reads CASSLDLSRRHGYTF. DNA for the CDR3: TGTGCCAGCAGTTTAGATCTAAGTCGGCGGCACGGCTACACCTTC.

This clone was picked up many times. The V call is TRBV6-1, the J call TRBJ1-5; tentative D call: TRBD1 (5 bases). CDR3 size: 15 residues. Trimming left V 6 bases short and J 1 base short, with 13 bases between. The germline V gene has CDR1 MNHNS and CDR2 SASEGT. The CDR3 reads CASRKSGTSNQPQHF. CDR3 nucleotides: TGTGCCAGCAGAAAGTCCGGGACGAGCAATCAGCCCCAGCATTTT.

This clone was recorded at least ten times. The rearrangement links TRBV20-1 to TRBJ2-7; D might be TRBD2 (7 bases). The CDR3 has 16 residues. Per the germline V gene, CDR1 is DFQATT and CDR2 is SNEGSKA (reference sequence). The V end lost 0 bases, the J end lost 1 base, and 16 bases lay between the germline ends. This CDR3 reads CSARDSGGGESYEQYF. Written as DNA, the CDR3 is TGCAGTGCTAGAGATAGCGGAGGGGGGGAGTCCTACGAGCAGTACTTC.

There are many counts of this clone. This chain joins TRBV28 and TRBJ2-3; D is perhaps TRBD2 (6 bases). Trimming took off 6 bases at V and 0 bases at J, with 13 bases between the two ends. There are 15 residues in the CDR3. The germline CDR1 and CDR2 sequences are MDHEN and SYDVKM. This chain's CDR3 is CASSPTRTSTDTQYF. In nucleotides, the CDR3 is TGTGCCAGCAGCCCGACTAGGACTAGCACAGATACGCAGTATTTT. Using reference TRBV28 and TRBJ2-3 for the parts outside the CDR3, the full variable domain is DVKVTQSSRYLVKRTGEKVFLECVQDMDHENMFWYRQDPGLGLRLIYFSYDVKMKEKGDIPEGYSVSREKKERFSLILESASTNQTSMYLCASSPTRTSTDTQYFGPGTRLTVL.